This T cell receptor beta chain was identified in a study of blood T cell repertoires in COVID-19. Whole-study context: COVID-19 samples collected from the United States, Italy and Spain covered acute and convalescent phases. T cells, B-cell-depleted T cells, or PBMCs supplied cDNA or gDNA.

CDR1 and CDR2 from the germline V gene are KGHSH and LQKENI. Trimming cost V 2 bases and J 0 bases, with 8 bases left between them. The CDR3 runs to 14 residues. Authors' analysis steps: Counts of nucleated cells, estimated from reference gene primer amplification, were obtained. The protocol was immunoSEQ multiplex PCR, while the TCRdb copy is restricted to in-frame clones and leaves out a portion. V, J and clone size are those of that table, while D and trimming were read from the DNA. The repertoire includes some 120,000 clones, 88% of them detected once, and approximately 1.4% sits in the top ten.

The sequence came from a human donor in a cohort sampled during active COVID-19. Sequencing was carried out using peripheral blood. This chain links TRBV18 with TRBJ2-7; D might be TRBD2 (6 bases). The CDR3 protein is CASSPSGSSYEQYF. In DNA, the CDR3 is TGTGCCAGCTCACCATCCGGGAGCTCCTACGAGCAGTACTTC. The full variable domain, completed using reference TRBV18 and TRBJ2-7, is NAGVMQNPRHLVRRRGQEARLRCSPMKGHSHVYWYRQLPEEGLKFMVYLQKENIIDESGMPKERFSAEFPKEGPSILRIQQVVRGDSAAYFCASSPSGSSYEQYFGPGTRLTVT.